The 2 T cell receptor beta chains reported below all come from one sample, sequenced in a study of blood T cell repertoires in COVID-19. Libraries were prepared by immunoSEQ multiplex PCR; TCRdb keeps only in-frame clonotypes and omits some of them. The table has a few hundred thousand clones, roughly 84% seen once. The sample was PBMCs or T cells enriched from blood (not recorded which). The receptors were gathered from a woman aged 40 to 49 who had recovered from COVID-19.

The chain links TRBV6-5 to TRBJ2-1, with D hard to call. V gave up 2 bases and J gave up 8 bases, with 10 bases separating them. This CDR3 comprises 13 residues. CDR1 is MNHEY and CDR2 is SVGAGI in the germline V gene. CDR3 protein: CASSYNLNYEQFF. CDR3 sequence (DNA): TGTGCCAGCAGTTACAACTTAAACTATGAGCAGTTCTTC.

The J gene is TRBJ2-3, the V gene TRBV5-4, with TRBD2 matching 12 bases. CDR3 size: 15 residues. CDR1 and CDR2 from the germline V gene are SGHNT and YYREEE (reference sequence). The ends lost 4 bases at V and 4 bases at J; junction bases unmatched: 4. CDR3 sequence reads: CASSKTSGSADTQYF. The CDR3 DNA follows: TGTGCCAGCAGCAAGACTAGCGGGAGTGCAGATACGCAGTATTTT.